Following are 8 T cell receptor beta chains from one sample sequenced in a study of cytomegalovirus exposure and HLA in healthy donors. PCR employed 60 Vbeta and 13 Jbeta primers. TCRdb keeps only in-frame clones here, not all; method: immunoSEQ multiplex PCR. The sample holds around 200,000 clones, about 80% seen once. The sequencing input was PBMCs. Source of these receptors: a boy aged 5-17 years in good health and CMV-seronegative.

The chain employs TRBV25-1 and TRBJ1-1; 7 bases are a match to TRBD1. Trimming cost V 6 bases and J 5 bases; bases outside gene matches: 9. CDR3 length: 14 residues. The V gene's germline CDR1 is MGHDK and CDR2 SYGVNS. In nucleotides, the CDR3 is TGTGCCAGCAGGACCACAGGGGAGTGGACTGAAGCTTTCTTT. This translates into CASRTTGEWTEAFF.

The rearrangement links TRBV10-3 to TRBJ2-7; the match to TRBD1 covers 11 bases. The V gene end was trimmed by 2 bases and the J gene end by 4 bases; junction bases not matched to a gene: 4. CDR1 is ENHRY and CDR2 is SYGVKD in the germline V gene. CDR3 length: 15 amino acids. The CDR3 loop reads CAISEGQGAPYEQYF. The CDR3 nucleotides are TGTGCCATCAGTGAGGGACAGGGGGCGCCTTACGAGCAGTACTTC.

The chain is built from TRBV7-2 and TRBJ2-1, with 8 bases matching TRBD2. The CDR3 extends over 15 amino acids. Germline trimming cut 1 base from V and 7 bases from J; bases unmatched to any gene: 6. The germline CDR1 and CDR2 sequences are SGHTA and FQGNSA. Here the CDR3 reads CASSLEVGTSNEQFF. The CDR3 DNA follows: TGTGCCAGCAGCTTAGAGGTCGGGACTAGTAATGAGCAGTTCTTC.

This sequence joins TRBV6-1 and TRBJ1-1; D unclear. This CDR3 region has 11 residues. The germline CDR1 and CDR2 sequences are MNHNS and SASEGT. V lost 6 bases and J 2 bases, leaving 4 bases between the germline ends. CDR3 nucleotides: TGTGCCAGCAGGGCCAACACTGAAGCTTTCTTT. Translation gives CASRANTEAFF.

This chain connects TRBV4-1 to TRBJ2-5; 7 bases match TRBD2. V was pared by 4 bases and J by 5 bases, with 10 bases of the junction left unmatched. The V gene's germline CDR1 is MGHRA and CDR2 YSYEKL. The CDR3 consists of 15 residues. CDR3 loop: CASSLAWGGDETQYF. CDR3 sequence (DNA): TGCGCCAGCAGCCTGGCTTGGGGGGGGGACGAGACCCAGTACTTC.

The V gene is TRBV6-4, the J gene TRBJ2-1, with a weak D call TRBD2 (6 bases). This CDR3 spans 15 amino acids. V lost 4 bases to trimming and J lost 0 bases, with 10 bases between them. CDR1 is MRHNA, CDR2 SNTAGT, per germline. The DNA of the CDR3 is TGTGCCAGCAGTGCCGAAGCGGGCTCCTACAATGAGCAGTTCTTC. Translated, it gives CASSAEAGSYNEQFF.

This rearrangement joins TRBV5-1 to TRBJ2-2; TRBD1 agrees at 11 bases. This CDR3 region has 16 residues. Germline assignment: CDR1 SGHRS and CDR2 YFSETQ. V shed 0 bases and J 4 bases; nucleotides not matched to a gene: 2. As DNA, the CDR3 is TGCGCCAGCAGCTTGGACGGGACAGGGGGCACCGGGGAGCTGTTTTTT. It specifies CASSLDGTGGTGELFF.

The chain couples TRBV19 to TRBJ1-1; D is perhaps TRBD1 (5 bases). Germline V gene data show CDR1 as LNHDA and CDR2 as SQIVND (reference sequence). The CDR3 has 14 residues. Trimming shortened V by 3 bases and J by 6 bases, and 14 bases separated the two germline ends. CDR3 loop: CASSIHLGQAEAFF. The CDR3 DNA reads TGTGCCAGTAGTATTCATCTGGGGCAGGCTGAAGCTTTCTTT.